The 7 T cell receptor beta chains below all came from one sample that was sequenced in a study of regulatory dendritic cells for organ transplantation. Sequencing was performed with immunoSEQ multiplex PCR; in TCRdb, only in-frame clones are kept and a portion is missing. The sample shows 35,000 to 40,000 clones, approximately 90% of them seen only once. Sample: naive CD8+ T cells from blood. This sample's subset: CD45RA+ naive T cells. The receptors come from a human donor in good health.

The V call is TRBV7-9, the J call TRBJ2-2; TRBD1 is a possible D gene (6 bases). V was clipped by 4 bases and J by 0 bases, with 12 bases between them. Per germline, CDR1 SEHNR and CDR2 FQNEAQ (reference sequence). The CDR3 totals 16 residues. This CDR3 reads CASSSRTAANTGELFF. In DNA, the CDR3 is TGTGCCAGCAGCTCAAGGACAGCGGCGAACACCGGGGAGCTGTTTTTT.

The rearrangement uses TRBV6-6 and TRBJ1-1; possible D gene TRBD1, 5 bases. The CDR3 extends over 14 amino acids. Germline V gives CDR1 MNHNY, CDR2 SVGAGI (reference sequence). The ends were cut back, 8 bases at V and 0 bases at J, with 13 bases in the middle. CDR3 sequence reads: CASEPQGLNTEAFF. CDR3 nucleotides: TGTGCCAGCGAACCCCAGGGACTGAACACTGAAGCTTTCTTT.

In the case of this clone: A junction boundary mismatches the germline segment, possibly from a read error. V usage is TRBV28 and J usage is TRBJ2-7; possibly TRBD1 for D (5 bases). This CDR3 contains 14 residues. The germline V gene encodes CDR1 MDHEN and CDR2 SYDVKM. The CDR3 DNA is TGTGCCAGCAGTTTACGGTCCAGGGTTTACGGGCAGTACTTC. It yields the protein CASSLRSRVYGQYF.

This chain links TRBV13 with TRBJ2-7; D remains unclear. The ends were cut back, 3 bases at V and 5 bases at J, with 14 bases in the middle. The CDR3 extends over 14 amino acids. Germline assignment: CDR1 PRHDT and CDR2 FYEKMQ (reference sequence). CDR3 bases: TGTGCCAGCAGCTTTATCGGTCGCCAGGACGAGCAGTACTTC. Translating it yields CASSFIGRQDEQYF.

This clone was counted a few times. The chain uses TRBV27 and TRBJ2-1; 11 bases agree with TRBD2. Germline V gene data show CDR1 as MNHEY and CDR2 as SMNVEV (reference sequence). Trimming removed 5 bases from V and 7 bases from J; junction bases left unmatched: 7. The CDR3 is 15 amino acids. CDR3 DNA sequence: TGTGCCAGCAGTCCCTTTAGCGGGGGGGAGAATGAGCAGTTCTTC. It is translated as CASSPFSGGENEQFF.

V gene TRBV18 combines with J gene TRBJ2-5; tentatively, D is TRBD1 (6 bases). Deletions cut 3 bases from V and 5 bases from J, with 13 bases between. Per germline, CDR1 KGHSH and CDR2 LQKENI. The CDR3 runs 14 residues. The CDR3 sequence: CASSPWDKRETQYF. CDR3 DNA: TGTGCCAGCTCACCGTGGGACAAGCGGGAGACCCAGTACTTC.

This clone was detected a few times. The rearrangement links TRBV2 to TRBJ1-5; no reliable D call. This CDR3 contains 12 residues. Germline V gene sequence: CDR1 SNHLY, CDR2 FYNNEI. Trimming removed 2 bases from V and 1 base from J, with 0 bases in between. In DNA form, the CDR3 reads TGTGCCAGCAGTGAAAGCAATCAGCCCCAGCATTTT. It yields the protein CASSESNQPQHF.